This T cell receptor beta chain emerged from a study of Ad26.COV2.S vaccination and SARS-CoV-2 variants. As for treatment: about 20 received Ad26.COV2.S at low or high dose, single or two shots; a few received placebo; per-sample allocation not given. After the first vaccine or placebo injection, samples were drawn on day 63. TCRdb's table, derived via immunoSEQ multiplex PCR, lists solely in-frame clones and lacks some. The sample contains 510,000 or so clones, about 83% of which appear only once. CDR3 length: 16 residues. The V and J ends lost 5 bases and 1 base, in that order; junction bases with no gene match: 8. CDR1 and CDR2 (germline): SGHAT, FQDESV (reference sequence).

V gene TRBV11-1 combines with J gene TRBJ2-3, with TRBD1 matching over 8 bases. This clonotype was sampled from a person aged 18-65 years who received the Ad26.COV2.S COVID-19 vaccine or a placebo. Sequences were derived from peripheral blood, sampled in a trial of Ad26.COV2.S vaccine versus placebo. The chain's CDR3 is CASSTKTGGRTDTQYF. The CDR3 DNA follows: TGTGCCAGCAGCACAAAAACAGGGGGTCGCACAGATACGCAGTATTTT. Using reference TRBV11-1 and TRBJ2-3 for the parts outside the CDR3, the full variable domain is EAEVAQSPRYKITEKSQAVAFWCDPISGHATLYWYRQILGQGPELLVQFQDESVVDDSQLPKDRFSAERLKGVDSTLKIQPAELGDSAMYLCASSTKTGGRTDTQYFGPGTRLTVL.